What follows is one TCR beta chain and its context. Germline V gene data show CDR1 as SGDLS and CDR2 as YYNGEE. The CDR3 has 14 residues. Trimming left V 0 bases short and J 5 bases short, with 11 bases between. This entry comes from a study of blood T cell repertoires in COVID-19. At the level of the study: In each case, the material was cDNA or gDNA derived from T cells, B-cell-depleted T cells, or PBMCs.

The protocol was immunoSEQ multiplex PCR, while the TCRdb copy is restricted to in-frame clones and leaves out a portion. The sample consists of about 180,000 clones, under 85% of them appearing once. This TCR derives from a man older than 75 with COVID-19, enrolled during active disease. Sequenced sample: peripheral blood. The V gene is TRBV9, the J gene TRBJ2-5; D is ambiguous. The CDR3 protein is CASSVEPLGETQYF. CDR3 DNA: TGTGCCAGCAGCGTAGAACCCCTCGGGGAGACCCAGTACTTC.